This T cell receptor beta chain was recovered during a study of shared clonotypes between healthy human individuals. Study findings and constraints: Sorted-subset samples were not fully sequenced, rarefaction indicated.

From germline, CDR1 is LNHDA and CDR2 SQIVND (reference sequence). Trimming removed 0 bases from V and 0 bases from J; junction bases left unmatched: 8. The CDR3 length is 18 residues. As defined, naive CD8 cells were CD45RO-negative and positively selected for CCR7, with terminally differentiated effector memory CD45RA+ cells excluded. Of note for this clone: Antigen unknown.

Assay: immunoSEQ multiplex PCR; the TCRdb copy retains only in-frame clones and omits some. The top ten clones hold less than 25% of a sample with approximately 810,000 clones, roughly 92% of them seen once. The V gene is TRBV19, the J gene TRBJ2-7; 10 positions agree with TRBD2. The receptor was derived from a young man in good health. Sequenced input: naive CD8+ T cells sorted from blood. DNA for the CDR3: TGTGCCAGTAGTATAGATCTATCGACTAGCGGGCGCTCCTACGAGCAGTACTTC. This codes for CASSIDLSTSGRSYEQYF.